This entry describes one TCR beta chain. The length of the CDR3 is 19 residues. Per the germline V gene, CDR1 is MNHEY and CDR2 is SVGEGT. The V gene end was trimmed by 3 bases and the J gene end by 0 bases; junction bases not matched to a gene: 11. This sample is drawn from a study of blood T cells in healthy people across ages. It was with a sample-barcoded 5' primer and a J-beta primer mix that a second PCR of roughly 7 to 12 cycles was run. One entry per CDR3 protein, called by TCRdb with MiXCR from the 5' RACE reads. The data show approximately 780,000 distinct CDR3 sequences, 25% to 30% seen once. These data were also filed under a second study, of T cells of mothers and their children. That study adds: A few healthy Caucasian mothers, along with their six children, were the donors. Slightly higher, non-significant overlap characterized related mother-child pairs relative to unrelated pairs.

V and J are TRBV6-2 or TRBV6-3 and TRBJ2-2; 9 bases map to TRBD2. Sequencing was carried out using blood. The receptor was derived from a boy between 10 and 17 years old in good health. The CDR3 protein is CASSYSIAGALPNTGELFF. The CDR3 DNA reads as TGTGCCAGCAGTTATTCTATAGCGGGGGCCCTACCGAACACCGGGGAGCTGTTTTTT.